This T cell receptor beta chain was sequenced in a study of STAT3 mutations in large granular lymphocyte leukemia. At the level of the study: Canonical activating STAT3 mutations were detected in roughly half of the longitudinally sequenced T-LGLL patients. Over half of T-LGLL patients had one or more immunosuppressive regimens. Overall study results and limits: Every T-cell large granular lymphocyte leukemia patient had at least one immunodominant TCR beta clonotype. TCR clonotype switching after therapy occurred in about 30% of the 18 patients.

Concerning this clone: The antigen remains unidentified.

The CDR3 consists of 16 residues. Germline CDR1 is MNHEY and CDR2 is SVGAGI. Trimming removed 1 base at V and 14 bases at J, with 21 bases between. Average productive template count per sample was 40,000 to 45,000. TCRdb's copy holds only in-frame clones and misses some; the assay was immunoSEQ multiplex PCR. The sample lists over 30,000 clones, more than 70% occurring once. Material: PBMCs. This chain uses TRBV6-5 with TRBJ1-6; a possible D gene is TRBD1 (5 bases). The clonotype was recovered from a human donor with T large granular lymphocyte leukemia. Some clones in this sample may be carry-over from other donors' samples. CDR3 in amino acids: CASSYLRPDGGSTLHF. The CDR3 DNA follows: TGTGCCAGCAGTTACTTGAGACCCGACGGGGGGTCTACCCTCCACTTT.